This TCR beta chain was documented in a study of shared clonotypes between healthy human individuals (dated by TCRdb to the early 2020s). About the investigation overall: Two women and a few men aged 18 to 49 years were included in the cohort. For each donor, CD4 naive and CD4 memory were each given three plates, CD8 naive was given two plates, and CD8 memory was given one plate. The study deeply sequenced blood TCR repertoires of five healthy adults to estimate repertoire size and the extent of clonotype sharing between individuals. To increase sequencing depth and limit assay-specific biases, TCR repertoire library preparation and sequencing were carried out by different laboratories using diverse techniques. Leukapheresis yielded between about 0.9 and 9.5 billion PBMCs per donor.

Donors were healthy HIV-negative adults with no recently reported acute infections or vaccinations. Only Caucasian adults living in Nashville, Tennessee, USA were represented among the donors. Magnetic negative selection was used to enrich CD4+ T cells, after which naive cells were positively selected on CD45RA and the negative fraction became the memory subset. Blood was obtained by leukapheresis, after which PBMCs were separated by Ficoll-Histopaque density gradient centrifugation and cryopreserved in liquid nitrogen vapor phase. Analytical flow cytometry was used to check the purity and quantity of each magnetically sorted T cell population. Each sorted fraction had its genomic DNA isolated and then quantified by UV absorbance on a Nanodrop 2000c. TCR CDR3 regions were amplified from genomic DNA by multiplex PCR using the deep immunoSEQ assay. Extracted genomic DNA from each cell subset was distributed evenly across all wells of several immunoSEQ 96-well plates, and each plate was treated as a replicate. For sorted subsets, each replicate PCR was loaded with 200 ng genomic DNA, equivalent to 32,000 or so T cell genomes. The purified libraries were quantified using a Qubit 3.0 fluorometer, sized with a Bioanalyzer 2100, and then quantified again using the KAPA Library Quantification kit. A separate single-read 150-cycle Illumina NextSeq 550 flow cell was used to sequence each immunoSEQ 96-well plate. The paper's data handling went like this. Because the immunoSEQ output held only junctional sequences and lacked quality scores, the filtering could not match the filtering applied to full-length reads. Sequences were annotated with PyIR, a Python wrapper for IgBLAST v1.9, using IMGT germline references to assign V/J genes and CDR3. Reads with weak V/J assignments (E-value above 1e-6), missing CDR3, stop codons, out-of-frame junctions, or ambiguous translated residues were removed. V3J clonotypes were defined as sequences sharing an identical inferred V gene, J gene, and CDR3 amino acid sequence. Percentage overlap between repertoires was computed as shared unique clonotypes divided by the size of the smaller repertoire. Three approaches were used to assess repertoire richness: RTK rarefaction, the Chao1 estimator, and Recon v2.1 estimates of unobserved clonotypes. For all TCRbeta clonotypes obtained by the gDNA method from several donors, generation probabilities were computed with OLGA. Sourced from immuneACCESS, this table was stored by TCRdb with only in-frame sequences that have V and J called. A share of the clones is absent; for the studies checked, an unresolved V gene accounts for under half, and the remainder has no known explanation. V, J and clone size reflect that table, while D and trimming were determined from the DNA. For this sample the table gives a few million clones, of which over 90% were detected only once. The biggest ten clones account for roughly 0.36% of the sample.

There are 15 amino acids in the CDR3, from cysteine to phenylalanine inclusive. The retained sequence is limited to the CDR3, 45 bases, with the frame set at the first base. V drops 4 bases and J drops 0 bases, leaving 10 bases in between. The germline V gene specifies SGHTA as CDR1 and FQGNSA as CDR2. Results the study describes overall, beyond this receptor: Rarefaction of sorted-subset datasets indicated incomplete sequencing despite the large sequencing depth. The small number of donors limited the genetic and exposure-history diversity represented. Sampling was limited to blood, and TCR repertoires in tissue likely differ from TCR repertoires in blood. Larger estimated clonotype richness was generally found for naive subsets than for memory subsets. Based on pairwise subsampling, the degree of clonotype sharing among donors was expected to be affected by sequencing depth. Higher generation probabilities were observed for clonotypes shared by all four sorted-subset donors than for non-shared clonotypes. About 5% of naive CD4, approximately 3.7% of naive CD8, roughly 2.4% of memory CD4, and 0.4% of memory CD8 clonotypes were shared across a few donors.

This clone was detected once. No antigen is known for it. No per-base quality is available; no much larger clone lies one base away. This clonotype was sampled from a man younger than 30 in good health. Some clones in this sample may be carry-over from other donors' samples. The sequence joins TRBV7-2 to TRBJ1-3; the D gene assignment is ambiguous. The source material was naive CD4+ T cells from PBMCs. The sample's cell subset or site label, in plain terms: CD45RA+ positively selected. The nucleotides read TGTGCCAGCAGCTCGGATAGTCACTCTGGAAACACCATATATTTT. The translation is CASSSDSHSGNTIYF.